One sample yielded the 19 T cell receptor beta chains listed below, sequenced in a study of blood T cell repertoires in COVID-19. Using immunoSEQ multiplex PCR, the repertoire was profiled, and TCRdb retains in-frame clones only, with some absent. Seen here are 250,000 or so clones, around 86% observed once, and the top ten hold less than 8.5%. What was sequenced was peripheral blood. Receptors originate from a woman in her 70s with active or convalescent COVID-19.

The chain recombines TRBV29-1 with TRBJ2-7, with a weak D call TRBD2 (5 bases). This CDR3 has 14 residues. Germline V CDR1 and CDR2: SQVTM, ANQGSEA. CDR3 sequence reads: CSTILGLPGYEQYF. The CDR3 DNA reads TGCAGTACAATACTCGGGCTACCGGGGTACGAGCAGTACTTC.

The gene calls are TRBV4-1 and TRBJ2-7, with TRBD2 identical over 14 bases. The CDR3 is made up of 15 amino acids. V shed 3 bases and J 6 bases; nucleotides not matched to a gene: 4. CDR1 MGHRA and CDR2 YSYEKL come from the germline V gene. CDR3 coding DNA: TGCGCCAGCAGCCAGCTGACTAGCGGGGGGGCCGAGCAGTACTTC. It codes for CASSQLTSGGAEQYF.

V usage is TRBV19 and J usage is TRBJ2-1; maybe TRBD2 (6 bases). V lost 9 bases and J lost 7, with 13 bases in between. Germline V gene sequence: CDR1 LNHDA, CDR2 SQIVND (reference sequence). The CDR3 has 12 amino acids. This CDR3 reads CASGRRGNEQFF. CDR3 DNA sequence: TGTGCCAGCGGACGGAGGGGTAATGAGCAGTTCTTC.

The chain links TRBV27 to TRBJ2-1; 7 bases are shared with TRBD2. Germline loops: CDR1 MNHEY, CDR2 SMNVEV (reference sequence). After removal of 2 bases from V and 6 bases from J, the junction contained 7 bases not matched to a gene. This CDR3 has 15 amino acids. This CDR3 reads CASSLGLVGSNEQFF. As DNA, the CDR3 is TGTGCCAGCAGTTTAGGACTAGTAGGTTCCAATGAGCAGTTCTTC.

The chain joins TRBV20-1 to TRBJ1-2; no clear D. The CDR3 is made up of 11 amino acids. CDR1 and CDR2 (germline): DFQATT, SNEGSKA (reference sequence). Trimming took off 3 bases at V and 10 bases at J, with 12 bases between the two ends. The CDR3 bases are TGCAGTGCTAGCCTAGTAGAAGCCTACACCTTC. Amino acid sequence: CSASLVEAYTF.

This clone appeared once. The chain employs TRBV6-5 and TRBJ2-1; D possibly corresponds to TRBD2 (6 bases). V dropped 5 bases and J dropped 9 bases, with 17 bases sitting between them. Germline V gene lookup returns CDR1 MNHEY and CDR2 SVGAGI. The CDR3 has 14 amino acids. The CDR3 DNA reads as TGTGCCAGCAGTAGAGGGACGGCGGAGGGTGAGCAGTTCTTC. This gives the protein CASSRGTAEGEQFF.

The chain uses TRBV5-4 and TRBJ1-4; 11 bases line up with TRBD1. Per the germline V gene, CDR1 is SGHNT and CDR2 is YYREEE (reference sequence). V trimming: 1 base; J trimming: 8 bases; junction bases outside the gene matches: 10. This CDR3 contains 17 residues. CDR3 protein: CASSLPGQGAVEEKLFF. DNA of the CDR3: TGTGCCAGCAGCTTGCCCGGACAGGGGGCAGTTGAGGAAAAACTGTTTTTT.

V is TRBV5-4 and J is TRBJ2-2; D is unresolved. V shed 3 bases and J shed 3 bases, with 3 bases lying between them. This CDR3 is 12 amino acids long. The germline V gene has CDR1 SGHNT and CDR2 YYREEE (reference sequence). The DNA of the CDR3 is TGTGCCAGCAGCTCCTACACCGGGGAGCTGTTTTTT. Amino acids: CASSSYTGELFF. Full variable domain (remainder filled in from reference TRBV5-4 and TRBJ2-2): ETGVTQSPTHLIKTRGQQVTLRCSSQSGHNTVSWYQQALGQGPQFIFQYYREEENGRGNFPPRFSGLQFPNYSSELNVNALELDDSALYLCASSSYTGELFFGEGSRLTVL.

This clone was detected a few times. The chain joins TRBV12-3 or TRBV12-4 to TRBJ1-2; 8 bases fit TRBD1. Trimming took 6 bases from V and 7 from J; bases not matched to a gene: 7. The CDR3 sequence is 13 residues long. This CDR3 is CASSLQGARGYTF. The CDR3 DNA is TGTGCCAGCAGCCTCCAGGGGGCCCGTGGCTACACCTTC.

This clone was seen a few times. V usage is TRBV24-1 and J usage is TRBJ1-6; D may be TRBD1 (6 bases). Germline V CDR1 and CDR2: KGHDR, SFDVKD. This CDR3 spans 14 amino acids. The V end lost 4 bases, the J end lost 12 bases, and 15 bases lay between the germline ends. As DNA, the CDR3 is TGTGCCACCAGTGAATCTAACAGGGATCTACCCCTCCACTTT. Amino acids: CATSESNRDLPLHF.

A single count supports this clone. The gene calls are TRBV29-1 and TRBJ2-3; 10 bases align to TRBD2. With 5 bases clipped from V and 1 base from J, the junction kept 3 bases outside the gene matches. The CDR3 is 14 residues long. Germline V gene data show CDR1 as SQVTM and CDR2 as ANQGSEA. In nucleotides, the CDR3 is TGCAGCGTTATAGCGGGGGGACGCACAGATACGCAGTATTTT. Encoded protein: CSVIAGGRTDTQYF.

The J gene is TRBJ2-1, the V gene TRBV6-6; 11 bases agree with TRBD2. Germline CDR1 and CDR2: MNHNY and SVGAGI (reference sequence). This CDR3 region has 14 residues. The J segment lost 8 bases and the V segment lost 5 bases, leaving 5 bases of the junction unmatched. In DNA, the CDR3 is TGTGCCAGCAGTCTTCCGGGACTAGCGGATGAGCAGTTCTTC. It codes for CASSLPGLADEQFF.

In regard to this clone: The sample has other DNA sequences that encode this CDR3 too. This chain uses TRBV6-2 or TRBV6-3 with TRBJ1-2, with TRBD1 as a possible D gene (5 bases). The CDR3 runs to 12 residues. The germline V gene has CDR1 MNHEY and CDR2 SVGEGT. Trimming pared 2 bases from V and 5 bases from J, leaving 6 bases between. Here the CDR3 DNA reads TGTGCCAGCAGTTACAGGGGATATGGCTACACCTTC. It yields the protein CASSYRGYGYTF.

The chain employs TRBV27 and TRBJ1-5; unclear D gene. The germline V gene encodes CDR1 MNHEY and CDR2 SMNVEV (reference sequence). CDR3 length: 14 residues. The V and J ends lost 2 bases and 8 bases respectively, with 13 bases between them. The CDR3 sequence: CASSLNRGEKPQHF. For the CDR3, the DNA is TGTGCCAGCAGTTTAAATCGGGGAGAGAAGCCCCAGCATTTT.

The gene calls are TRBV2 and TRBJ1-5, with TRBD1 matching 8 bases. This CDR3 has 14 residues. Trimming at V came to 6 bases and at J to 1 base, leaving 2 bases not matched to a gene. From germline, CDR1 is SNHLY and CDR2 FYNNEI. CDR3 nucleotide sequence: TGTGCCAGCAGGACAGGGGTGAGCAATCAGCCCCAGCATTTT. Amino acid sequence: CASRTGVSNQPQHF. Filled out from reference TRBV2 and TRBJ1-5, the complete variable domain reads EPEVTQTPSHQVTQMGQEVILRCVPISNHLYFYWYRQILGQKVEFLVSFYNNEISEKSEIFDDQFSVERPDGSNFTLKIRSTKLEDSAMYFCASRTGVSNQPQHFGDGTRLSIL.

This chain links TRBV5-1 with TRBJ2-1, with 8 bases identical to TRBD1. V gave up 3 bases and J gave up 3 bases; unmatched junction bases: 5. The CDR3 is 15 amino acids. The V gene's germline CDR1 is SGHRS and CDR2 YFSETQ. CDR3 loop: CASSSGQGDYNEQFF. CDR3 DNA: TGCGCCAGCAGCTCCGGACAGGGCGACTACAATGAGCAGTTCTTC. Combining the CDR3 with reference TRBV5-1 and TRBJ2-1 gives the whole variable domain KAGVTQTPRYLIKTRGQQVTLSCSPISGHRSVSWYQQTPGQGLQFLFEYFSETQRNKGNFPGRFSGRQFSNSRSEMNVSTLELGDSALYLCASSSGQGDYNEQFFGPGTRLTVL.

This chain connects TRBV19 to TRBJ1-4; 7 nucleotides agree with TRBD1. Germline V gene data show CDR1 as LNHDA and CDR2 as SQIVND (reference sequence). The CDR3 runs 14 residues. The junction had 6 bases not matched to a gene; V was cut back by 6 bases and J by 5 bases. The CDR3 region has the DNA TGTGCCAGTAGCATGGACAGGTTAAATGAAAAACTGTTTTTT. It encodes CASSMDRLNEKLFF. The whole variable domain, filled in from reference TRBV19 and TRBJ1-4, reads DGGITQSPKYLFRKEGQNVTLSCEQNLNHDAMYWYRQDPGQGLRLIYYSQIVNDFQKGDIAEGYSVSREKKESFPLTVTSAQKNPTAFYLCASSMDRLNEKLFFGSGTQLSVL.

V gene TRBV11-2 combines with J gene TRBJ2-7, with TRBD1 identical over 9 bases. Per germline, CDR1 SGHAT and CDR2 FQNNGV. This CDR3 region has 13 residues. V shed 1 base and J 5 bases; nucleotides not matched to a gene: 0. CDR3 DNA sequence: TGTGCCAGCAGCTTAGGGACAGGGGACGAGCAGTACTTC. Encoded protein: CASSLGTGDEQYF. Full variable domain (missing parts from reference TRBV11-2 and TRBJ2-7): EAGVAQSPRYKIIEKRQSVAFWCNPISGHATLYWYQQILGQGPKLLIQFQNNGVVDDSQLPKDRFSAERLKGVDSTLKIQPAKLEDSAVYLCASSLGTGDEQYFGPGTRLTVT.

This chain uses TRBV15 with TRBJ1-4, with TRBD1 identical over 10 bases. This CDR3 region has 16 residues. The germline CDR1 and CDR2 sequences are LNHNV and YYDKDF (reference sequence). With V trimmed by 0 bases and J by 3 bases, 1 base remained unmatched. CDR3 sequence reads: CATSRDGTGANEKLFF. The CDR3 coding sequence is TGTGCCACCAGCAGAGATGGGACAGGGGCTAATGAAAAACTGTTTTTT.